These T cell receptor beta chains were read from a single sample in a study of blood T cells in healthy people across ages. Each CDR3 protein gets one entry after TCRdb re-called the 5' RACE reads with MiXCR. The sample records hundreds of thousands of distinct CDR3 sequences, around 20% being singletons. What was sequenced was blood. The receptors here all came from a man aged 65 to 79 in good health. CDR3s leave out the opening cysteine and the closing phenylalanine or tryptophan. A D gene is named only where the DNA matches it firmly.

V gene | D gene | CDR3 protein
TRBV20-1 | NA | SAREGSRVVEQF
TRBV27 | TRBD2 | ASSLVGLASGEQY
TRBV12-3/TRBV12-4 | TRBD2 | ASRTSGETQY
TRBV20-1 | NA | SARERQVAESPLH
TRBV20-1 | TRBD2 | SARRLAGGGETQY
TRBV5-6 | NA | ASSLYHSISYNEQF
TRBV20-1 | NA | SAQAGRNEQF
TRBV6-2/TRBV6-3 | NA | ASTSAGVSYEQY
TRBV2 | NA | ASSTGSSYNEQF
TRBV7-8 | TRBD2 | ASSLVVTSGSETQY
TRBV19 | TRBD2 | ATGLAGGYNEQF
TRBV5-1 | NA | ASSLDRAGADTQY
TRBV7-9 | TRBD2 | ASSDVPGTSGPFQETQY
TRBV3-1 | NA | ASSQPLGTGAEAF
TRBV18 | NA | ASSREPGTPLSGANVLT
TRBV25-1 | NA | ASSDRGWEKLF
TRBV5-5 | NA | ASSLNPTGNNEQF
TRBV20-1 | NA | SAPIWGEETQY
TRBV11-2 | TRBD1 | ASSLQGASTGELF
TRBV28 | NA | ASSLIAGREQY
TRBV6-5 | NA | ASRVAANTEAF
TRBV25-1 | NA | ASEVFDSQETQY
TRBV29-1 | NA | SVEDRSTDTQY
TRBV27 | NA | ASSLGRYNEQF
TRBV5-1 | TRBD2 | ASSLRTPGTGGRAGDEQF
TRBV12-3/TRBV12-4 | TRBD1 | ASRPSGTGLNTEAF
TRBV28 | NA | ASSLAGRANQETQY
TRBV6-2/TRBV6-3 | TRBD2 | ASSYVAGAFEQY
TRBV20-1 | NA | SAGDVGETQY
TRBV6-6 | TRBD2 | ASSYSIREGRQF
TRBV3-1 | TRBD1 | ASSQEDRGQYEQY
TRBV10-2 | TRBD2 | ASSGTSGRENEQF
TRBV20-1 | NA | SARDFQQGGRGEQF
TRBV6-1 | TRBD1 | ASSVAGGRGEKLF
TRBV20-1 | TRBD2 | SARAPSGRGDTQY
TRBV20-1 | NA | SARDVAFETQY
TRBV9 | TRBD2 | ASSVLSSGSHNEQF
TRBV20-1 | TRBD2 | SAREAGETYEQY
TRBV20-1 | TRBD2 | SAAGLASPYEQY
TRBV28 | NA | ASSFSGGRDGELF
TRBV20-1 | NA | SASGRAGSYNEQF
TRBV12-5 | NA | ASAPDSPTDMQY
TRBV7-9 | TRBD1 | ASSLGTGGNQPQH
TRBV12-3/TRBV12-4 | TRBD1 | ASSLRPGQGNYAQY
TRBV6-5 | NA | ASSYSGHDSGNTIY
TRBV5-1 | TRBD1 | ASSPTGLGGYT
TRBV5-1 | TRBD2 | ASRLLAGEETQY
TRBV3-1 | TRBD1 | ASSQDSTAGGSPLH
TRBV27 | NA | ASRIVKGNTGELF
TRBV3-1 | TRBD1 | ASSSTGQNTEAF
TRBV6-6 | NA | ASSYLRTGEKLF
TRBV5-1 | TRBD2 | ASSILPGTSANTQY
TRBV28 | TRBD2 | ASSTTGTSGGRTYNEQF
TRBV12-3/TRBV12-4 | NA | ASSWQGTNQPQH
TRBV27 | TRBD2 | ASSSLAGSSYEQY
TRBV29-1 | NA | SVAPGGGRTDTQY
TRBV12-3/TRBV12-4 | NA | ASSLAPLGSSYNEQF
TRBV28 | NA | ASSTPSHMGGELF
TRBV6-2/TRBV6-3 | NA | ASRTDRSYGYT